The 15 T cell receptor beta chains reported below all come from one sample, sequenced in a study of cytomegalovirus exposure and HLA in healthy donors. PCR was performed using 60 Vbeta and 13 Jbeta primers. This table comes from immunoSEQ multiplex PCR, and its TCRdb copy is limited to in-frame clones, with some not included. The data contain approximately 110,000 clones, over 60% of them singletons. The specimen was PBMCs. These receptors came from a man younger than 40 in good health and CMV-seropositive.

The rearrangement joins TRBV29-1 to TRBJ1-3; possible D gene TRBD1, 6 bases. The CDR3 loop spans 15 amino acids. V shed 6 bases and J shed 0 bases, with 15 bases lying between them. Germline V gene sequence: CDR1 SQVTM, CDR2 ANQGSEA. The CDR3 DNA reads TGCAGCGTCGCCCACAGGGCCTACTCTGGAAACACCATATATTTT. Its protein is CSVAHRAYSGNTIYF.

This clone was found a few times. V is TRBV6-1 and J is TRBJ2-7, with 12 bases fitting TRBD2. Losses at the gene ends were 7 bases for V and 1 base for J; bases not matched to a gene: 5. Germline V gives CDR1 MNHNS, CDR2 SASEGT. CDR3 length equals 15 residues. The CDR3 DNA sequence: TGTGCCAGCACCCGGACTAGCGGGGTGTCCTACGAGCAGTACTTC. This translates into CASTRTSGVSYEQYF.

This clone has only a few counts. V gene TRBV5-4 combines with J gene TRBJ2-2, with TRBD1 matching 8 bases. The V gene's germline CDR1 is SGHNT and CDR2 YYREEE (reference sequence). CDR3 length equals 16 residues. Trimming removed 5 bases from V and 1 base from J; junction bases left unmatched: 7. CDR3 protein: CASRSGQGRNTGELFF. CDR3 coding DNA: TGTGCCAGCAGATCCGGACAGGGACGGAACACCGGGGAGCTGTTTTTT.

CDR3 nucleotides: TGTGCCAGCAGCTTACCTCGGACAGGGAGCGAGCAGTACTTC. Residues: CASSLPRTGSEQYF. The J gene is TRBJ2-7, the V gene TRBV11-2; 8 positions match TRBD1. V was clipped by 2 bases and J by 6 bases; unmatched bases: 6. The CDR3 sequence is 14 residues long. From germline, CDR1 is SGHAT and CDR2 FQNNGV.

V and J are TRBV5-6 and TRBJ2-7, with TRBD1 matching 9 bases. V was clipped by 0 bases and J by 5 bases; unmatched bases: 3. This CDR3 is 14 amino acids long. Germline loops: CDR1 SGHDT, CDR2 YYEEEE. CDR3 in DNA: TGTGCCAGCAGCTTGGGGGACAGGGTCGACGAGCAGTACTTC. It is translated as CASSLGDRVDEQYF.

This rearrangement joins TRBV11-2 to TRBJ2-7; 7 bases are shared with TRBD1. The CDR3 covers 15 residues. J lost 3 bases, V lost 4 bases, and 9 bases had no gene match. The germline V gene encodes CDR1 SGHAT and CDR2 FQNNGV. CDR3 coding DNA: TGTGCCAGCAGCTCCCGGACAGGTTCGGTCTACGAGCAGTACTTC. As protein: CASSSRTGSVYEQYF.

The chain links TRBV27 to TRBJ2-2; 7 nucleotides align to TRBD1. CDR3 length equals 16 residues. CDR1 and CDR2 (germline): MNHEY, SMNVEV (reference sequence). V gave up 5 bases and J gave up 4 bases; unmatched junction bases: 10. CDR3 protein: CASSPHRGRGTGELFF. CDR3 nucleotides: TGTGCCAGCAGTCCCCACAGGGGTCGGGGCACCGGGGAGCTGTTTTTT.

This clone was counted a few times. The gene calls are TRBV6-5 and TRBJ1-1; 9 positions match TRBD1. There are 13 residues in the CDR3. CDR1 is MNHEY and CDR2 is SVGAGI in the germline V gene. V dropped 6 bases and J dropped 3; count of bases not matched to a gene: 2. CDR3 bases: TGTGCCAGCAGGTGGACAGGGGACACTGAAGCTTTCTTT. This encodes CASRWTGDTEAFF.

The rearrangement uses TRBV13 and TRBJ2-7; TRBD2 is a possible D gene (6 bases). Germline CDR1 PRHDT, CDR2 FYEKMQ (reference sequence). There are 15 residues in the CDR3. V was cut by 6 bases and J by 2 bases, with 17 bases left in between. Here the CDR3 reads CASSYGGGGAYEQYF. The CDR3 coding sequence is TGTGCCAGCAGTTATGGGGGAGGAGGTGCCTACGAGCAGTACTTC.

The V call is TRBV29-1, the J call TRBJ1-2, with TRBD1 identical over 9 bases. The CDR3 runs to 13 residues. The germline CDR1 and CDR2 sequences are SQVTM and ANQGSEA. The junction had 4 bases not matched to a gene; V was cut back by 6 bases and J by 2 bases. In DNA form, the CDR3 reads TGCAGCGTACGGGACAGGGAGAACTATGGCTACACCTTC. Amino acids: CSVRDRENYGYTF.

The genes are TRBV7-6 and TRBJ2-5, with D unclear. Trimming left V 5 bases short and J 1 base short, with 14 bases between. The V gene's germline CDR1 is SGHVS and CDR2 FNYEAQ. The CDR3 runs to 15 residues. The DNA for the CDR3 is TGTGCCAGCAGCCAGGCTCCCGTTACCCAAGAGACCCAGTACTTC. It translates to CASSQAPVTQETQYF.

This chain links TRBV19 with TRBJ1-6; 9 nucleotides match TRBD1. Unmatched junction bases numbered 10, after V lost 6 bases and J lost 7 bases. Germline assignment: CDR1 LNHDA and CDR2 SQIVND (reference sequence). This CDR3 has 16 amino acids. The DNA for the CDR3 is TGTGCCAGTAGAAGCGGGACAGGGAGCCTGAATTCACCCCTCCACTTT. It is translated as CASRSGTGSLNSPLHF.

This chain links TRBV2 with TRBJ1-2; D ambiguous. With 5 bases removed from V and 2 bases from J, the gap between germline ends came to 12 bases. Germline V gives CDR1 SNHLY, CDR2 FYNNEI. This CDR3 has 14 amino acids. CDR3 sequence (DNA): TGTGCCAGCAGTATTACACAGCCCAACTATGGCTACACCTTC. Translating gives CASSITQPNYGYTF.

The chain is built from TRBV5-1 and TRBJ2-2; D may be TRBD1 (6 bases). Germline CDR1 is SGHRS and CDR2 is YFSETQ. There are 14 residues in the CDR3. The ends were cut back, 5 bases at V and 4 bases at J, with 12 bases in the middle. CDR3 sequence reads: CASRRQEPTGELFF. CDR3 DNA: TGCGCCAGCAGACGACAGGAGCCCACCGGGGAGCTGTTTTTT.

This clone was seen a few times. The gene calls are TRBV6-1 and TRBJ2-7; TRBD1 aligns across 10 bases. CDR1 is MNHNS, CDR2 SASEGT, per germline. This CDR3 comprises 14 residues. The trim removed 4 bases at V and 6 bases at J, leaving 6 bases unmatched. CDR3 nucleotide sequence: TGTGCCAGCAGTGGCGCGACAGGGGGCTCCGAGCAGTACTTC. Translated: CASSGATGGSEQYF.